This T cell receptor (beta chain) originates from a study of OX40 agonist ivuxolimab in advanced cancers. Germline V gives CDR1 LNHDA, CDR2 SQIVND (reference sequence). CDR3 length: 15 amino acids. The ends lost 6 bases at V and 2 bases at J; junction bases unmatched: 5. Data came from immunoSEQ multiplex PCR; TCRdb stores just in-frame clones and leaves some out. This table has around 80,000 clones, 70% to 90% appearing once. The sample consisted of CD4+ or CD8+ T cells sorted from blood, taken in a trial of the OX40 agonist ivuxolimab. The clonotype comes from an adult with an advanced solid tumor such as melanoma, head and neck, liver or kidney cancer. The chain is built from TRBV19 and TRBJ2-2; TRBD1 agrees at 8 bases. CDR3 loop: CASRVSGGNTGELFF. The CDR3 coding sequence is TGTGCCAGTAGAGTTTCAGGGGGCAACACCGGGGAGCTGTTTTTT.